This entry lists 6 T cell receptor beta chains sequenced from one sample in a study of a mutant IDH1 vaccine in newly diagnosed glioma (dated by TCRdb to the early 2020s). The receptor library was made with the immunoSEQ multiplex PCR assay. TCRdb limited this immuneACCESS table to in-frame rearrangements with V and J called. A share of clones is missing; checked studies link under half to unresolved V genes, and the rest is unexplained. The sample profile shows around 40,000 clones; 80% to 85% of them were found once. In total, the top ten clones hold around 2.4% of the sample. The sample's time point label, decoded: week 11, during vaccination. Each vaccine dose was 300 ug of a 20-mer mutant IDH1 peptide in Montanide, given subcutaneously with topical imiquimod. The antigens these receptors bind are not known. Sequenced material: PBMCs, taken from a glioma patient whose treatment included an IDH1 peptide vaccine. These receptors all stem from a man in his forties with glioma.

The chain has TRBV18 and TRBJ2-5, with D possibly being TRBD2 (6 bases). With 3 bases removed from V and 11 bases from J, the gap between germline ends came to 10 bases. This CDR3 comprises 11 residues. Looked up from germline, CDR1 is KGHSH and CDR2 is LQKENI. This CDR3 is CASSPGTQQYF. CDR3 DNA sequence: TGTGCCAGCTCACCGGGGACTCAACAGTACTTC. Supplemented by reference TRBV18 and TRBJ2-5, the full variable domain reads NAGVMQNPRHLVRRRGQEARLRCSPMKGHSHVYWYRQLPEEGLKFMVYLQKENIIDESGMPKERFSAEFPKEGPSILRIQQVVRGDSAAYFCASSPGTQQYFGPGTRLLVL.

The chain links TRBV6-1 to TRBJ1-1, with 7 bases lining up with TRBD1. Germline-derived CDR1 and CDR2 are MNHNS and SASEGT. The length of the CDR3 is 13 residues. The trim removed 5 bases at V and 3 bases at J, leaving 3 bases unmatched. For the CDR3, the DNA is TGTGCCAGCAGTCTACAGGGGTACACTGAAGCTTTCTTT. It is translated as CASSLQGYTEAFF.

The V and J genes are TRBV5-1 and TRBJ1-6; D gene ambiguous. Looked up from germline, CDR1 is SGHRS and CDR2 is YFSETQ. V was clipped by 3 bases and J by 7 bases, with 11 bases between them. This CDR3 has 14 amino acids. The CDR3 protein is CASSSDLRNSPLHF. The CDR3 nucleotides are TGCGCCAGCAGCTCCGACCTAAGGAATTCACCCCTCCACTTT.

V and J are TRBV7-6 and TRBJ2-3; D tentatively fits TRBD1 or TRBD2 (5 bases each). Deletions cut 5 bases from V and 4 bases from J, with 13 bases between. The CDR3 covers 14 residues. In germline, CDR1 is SGHVS, CDR2 FNYEAQ. CDR3 protein: CASSQRGGADTQYF. CDR3 DNA sequence: TGTGCCAGCAGCCAGAGGGGTGGGGCAGATACGCAGTATTTT.

V is TRBV7-3 and J is TRBJ1-1; 9 nucleotides align to TRBD1. Germline CDR1 reads SGHTA; CDR2 reads FQGTGA. Losses at the gene ends were 4 bases for V and 11 bases for J; bases not matched to a gene: 5. This CDR3 region has 12 residues. The CDR3 DNA follows: TGTGCCAGCAGCTCAGGACAGGGGAGGGCTTTCTTT. It yields the protein CASSSGQGRAFF.

The gene calls are TRBV6-6 and TRBJ2-5, with 7 bases fitting TRBD2. V gave up 6 bases and J gave up 4 bases; unmatched junction bases: 5. Germline loops: CDR1 MNHNY, CDR2 SVGAGI (reference sequence). This CDR3 comprises 13 residues. The CDR3 sequence: CASRTSPPETQYF. The CDR3 region has the DNA TGTGCCAGCAGGACTAGCCCCCCAGAGACCCAGTACTTC.